The rows below give T cell receptor beta chains drawn from one sample of a study of vaccination and CD4 T cells after COVID-19. One entry per CDR3 protein results from TCRdb running MiXCR on the PCR reads. The data contain approximately 12,000 distinct CDR3 sequences, over 65% of them singletons. The antigens of these receptors remain unknown. The sample comprised CD4+ T cells from blood, cultured in vitro. These receptors all stem from a human donor who had recovered from COVID-19. CDR3s include the opening cysteine and the closing phenylalanine or tryptophan. The D gene is left open where the match is weak. The size of a clone is reported for some rows only, either as once, few or many, or as a class for expanded clones.

TRBJ1-5,NA,TRBV11-2,TRBD1,TGTGCCAGCAGCGAAGAAGAGGGGGCTGGAGAACAGCCCCAGCATTTC,CASSEEEGAGEQPQHF
TRBJ1-6,once,TRBV27,NA,TGTGCCAGCACCCCTACCGGGGTTTCACCCCTCCACTTT,CASTPTGVSPLHF
TRBJ2-5,few,TRBV28,NA,TGTGCCAGCAGTGACCAAGAGACCCAGTACTTC,CASSDQETQYF
TRBJ1-1,once,TRBV19,NA,TGTGCCAGTAGTCCCCCAAAAGGACATAGGAACACTGAAGCTTTCTTT,CASSPPKGHRNTEAFF
TRBJ1-5,NA,TRBV12-3/TRBV12-4,TRBD1,TGTGCCAGCAGCCCTGGCGGACAGGGGACTCAGCCCCAGCATTTT,CASSPGGQGTQPQHF
TRBJ1-1,NA,TRBV2,NA,TGTGCCAGCAAACGTTCGGGGAACACTGAAGCTTTCTTT,CASKRSGNTEAFF
TRBJ1-1,NA,TRBV7-9,TRBD1,TGTGCCAGCAGCCTATCGCGACAGGGATCGAACACTGAAGCTTTCTTT,CASSLSRQGSNTEAFF
TRBJ1-2,NA,TRBV7-2,NA,TGTGCCAGCAGCACACAGGGTTCAGGTGTCTATGGCTACACCTTC,CASSTQGSGVYGYTF
TRBJ1-1,NA,TRBV6-1,NA,TGTGCCGCGCGACGCCCGGACTTCACTGAAGCTTTCTTT,CAARRPDFTEAFF
TRBJ2-7,NA,TRBV6-2/TRBV6-3,NA,TGTGCCAGCAGGGGAACCGGACAGACCTACGAGCAGTACTTC,CASRGTGQTYEQYF
TRBJ1-3,NA,TRBV24-1,NA,TGTGCCACCAGTGATTCGGGAACCTCTGGAAACACCATATATTTT,CATSDSGTSGNTIYF
TRBJ2-5,few,TRBV11-2,TRBD2,TGTGCCAGCAGCCCGTTTAGGGGTAGCGGGAGTGGTAGGGGGGAGACCCAGTACTTC,CASSPFRGSGSGRGETQYF
TRBJ2-2,few,TRBV6-5,TRBD2,TGTGCCAGCAGTTATGACGGGAGGAGGGGCGGGGAGCTGTTTTTT,CASSYDGRRGGELFF
TRBJ1-1,NA,TRBV28,TRBD1,TGTGCCAGCAGTTTTCCCAAGGGACAGGGAAGGAACACTGAAGCTTTCTTT,CASSFPKGQGRNTEAFF
TRBJ2-3,once,TRBV7-2,NA,TGTGCCAGCAGCTTAGGACTCTCAGGGACAGATACGCAGTATTTT,CASSLGLSGTDTQYF
TRBJ1-2,NA,TRBV7-9,NA,TGTGCCAGCAGCTTATCTCGAACTAACTATGGCTACACCTTC,CASSLSRTNYGYTF
TRBJ2-7,NA,TRBV4-1,NA,TGCGCCAGCAGTCGAGGCGGAGGTTCCTACGAGCAGTACTTC,CASSRGGGSYEQYF
TRBJ2-2,NA,TRBV19,NA,TGTGCCAGTAACACAGCAGGTCCCCGAATCGGTACCGGGGAGCTGTTTTTT,CASNTAGPRIGTGELFF
TRBJ1-6,NA,TRBV5-8,NA,TGTGCCAGCAGCTTTTCCTCACCCCTCCACTTT,CASSFSSPLHF
TRBJ2-7,NA,TRBV10-3,NA,TGTGCCATCAGGGGGGTCTCCTACGAGCAGTACTTC,CAIRGVSYEQYF
TRBJ2-5,few,TRBV7-2,NA,TGTGCCAGCAGCCCTGGGGGGGGCGGGAGAGAGACCCAGTACTTC,CASSPGGGGRETQYF
TRBJ1-2,NA,TRBV7-6,NA,TGTGCCAGCAGCCCCGCCCGGGCACCTAACTATGGCTACACCTTC,CASSPARAPNYGYTF
TRBJ2-7,NA,TRBV7-2,TRBD2,TGTGCCAGCAGCTTCCGACTAGCGGGAGTGTACGAGCAGTACTTC,CASSFRLAGVYEQYF
TRBJ1-5,few,TRBV12-3/TRBV12-4,NA,TGTGCCAGCAGTTTAAGTGGGGGCGTACAGCCCCAGCATTTT,CASSLSGGVQPQHF
TRBJ2-1,NA,TRBV19,TRBD2,TGTGCCAGTAGTATTGGGACTAGCGGGAGGGAGACTGAGCAGTTCTTC,CASSIGTSGRETEQFF
TRBJ2-2,NA,TRBV20-1,NA,TGCAGTGCTAGAGATGGACAGACCGGGGAGCTGTTTTTT,CSARDGQTGELFF
TRBJ2-3,NA,TRBV7-2,NA,TGTGCCAGCAGCTTAGCCAAAGGGTGGAGCGGGCCCACAGATACGCAGTATTTT,CASSLAKGWSGPTDTQYF
TRBJ1-2,NA,TRBV6-1,NA,TGTGCCAGCAGTCTGGTACTGCGGACAGAGAACTATGGCTACACCTTC,CASSLVLRTENYGYTF
TRBJ2-5,few,TRBV7-6,NA,TGTGCCAGCAGCTTCCACCCTACCGAATCGGAGACCCAGTACTTC,CASSFHPTESETQYF
TRBJ1-3,NA,TRBV20-1,NA,TGCAGTGCTAGCGAGGGGTTCGCTGGAAACACCATATATTTT,CSASEGFAGNTIYF
TRBJ2-5,NA,TRBV20-1,NA,TGCAGTGCTAGAGATGGGAATGCCCCCCAAGAGACCCAGTACTTC,CSARDGNAPQETQYF
TRBJ2-3,once,TRBV7-3,NA,TGTGCCAGCAGCTTAAGAGGGACAACCCTCACAGATACGCAGTATTTT,CASSLRGTTLTDTQYF
TRBJ1-5,NA,TRBV7-2,TRBD1,TGTGCCAGCAGCTTAGGGGTTGGGACAGAAAGTCAGCCCCAGCATTTT,CASSLGVGTESQPQHF
TRBJ2-7,NA,TRBV7-2,TRBD1,TGTGCCAGCAGCTTAGGTCCGGGACAGGGTGCCTACGAGCAGTACTTC,CASSLGPGQGAYEQYF
TRBJ2-4,NA,TRBV6-1,TRBD1,TGTGCCAGCAGCGGACAGGGGAACATTCAGTACTTC,CASSGQGNIQYF
TRBJ2-7,once,TRBV20-1,TRBD2,TGCAGTGCTAGAGATACGCGGGAGGGCTACGAGCAGTACTTC,CSARDTREGYEQYF
TRBJ2-7,NA,TRBV20-1,NA,TGCAGTAATATTCCCCCAGTGGCAGTATCCTACGAGCAGTACTTC,CSNIPPVAVSYEQYF
TRBJ1-5,NA,TRBV6-2/TRBV6-3,NA,TGTGCCAGCAGTCGGATCAATCAGCCCCAGCATTTT,CASSRINQPQHF
TRBJ1-3,NA,TRBV7-2,NA,TGTGCCAGCAGCAACCTGTTGGGTCCGAACACCATATATTTT,CASSNLLGPNTIYF
TRBJ1-6,NA,TRBV12-3/TRBV12-4,TRBD1,TGTGCCAGCAGTTTGTCAGGGACAGGGTATTCACCCCTCCACTTT,CASSLSGTGYSPLHF
TRBJ1-5,NA,TRBV19,NA,TGTGCCAGTATTGAAGTATTCGGGGGGCCTAGCAATCAGCCCCAGCATTTT,CASIEVFGGPSNQPQHF
TRBJ1-5,once,TRBV7-8,NA,TGTGCCAGCAGCTTAGATTTGGTAGGGACCGAGCCCCAGCATTTT,CASSLDLVGTEPQHF
TRBJ2-6,few,TRBV20-1,NA,TGCAGTGCTAGTACCAGGGCGGGGGCCAACGTCCTGACTTTC,CSASTRAGANVLTF
TRBJ2-3,NA,TRBV7-2,TRBD2,TGTGCCAGCAGCTTAGTTAAGGGGGTAGCGGGAGTTAAGGGAGATACGCAGTATTTT,CASSLVKGVAGVKGDTQYF
TRBJ1-2,NA,TRBV29-1,NA,TGCAGCGTTGGGACAGCTAACTATGGCTACACCTTC,CSVGTANYGYTF
TRBJ1-1,NA,TRBV21-1,NA,TGTGCCAGCAGCAAATCGCAAGGAGAGAGTAACACTGAAGCTTTCTTT,CASSKSQGESNTEAFF
TRBJ1-2,few,TRBV12-3/TRBV12-4,NA,TGTGCCAGCAGTCAAGGACAGACTGCTAACTATGGCTACACCTTC,CASSQGQTANYGYTF
TRBJ1-2,NA,TRBV6-2/TRBV6-3,NA,TGTGCCAGCAGAACCGGACCGGGGGGCTACACCTTC,CASRTGPGGYTF
TRBJ2-5,NA,TRBV6-1,TRBD2,TGTGCCAGCACCCAAGGTCTAGCGGGTACCATCCAAGAGACCCAGTACTTC,CASTQGLAGTIQETQYF
TRBJ1-5,NA,TRBV2,NA,TGTGCCAGCAGCGTACAGGCTGAGGGTCAGCCCCAGCATTTT,CASSVQAEGQPQHF
TRBJ1-1,NA,TRBV6-1,TRBD1,TGTGCCAGCAGTGCCACCGGGACAGGGAACGCTGAAGCTTTCTTT,CASSATGTGNAEAFF
TRBJ2-5,NA,TRBV6-2/TRBV6-3,NA,TGTGCCAGCAGTTTGCACCGACCTGGGGGCGAGACCCAGTACTTC,CASSLHRPGGETQYF
TRBJ1-1,NA,TRBV7-6,NA,TGTGCCAGCAGCTTGGCAGGGGTCTCTGAAGCTTTCTTT,CASSLAGVSEAFF
TRBJ2-7,NA,TRBV24-1,TRBD2,TGTGCCCCCACGGGGGGGTCTAACTCCTACGAGCAGTACTTC,CAPTGGSNSYEQYF
TRBJ1-1,NA,TRBV20-1,TRBD1,TGCAGTGCAGCCTGGGACAGGGGGAACACTGAAGCTTTCTTT,CSAAWDRGNTEAFF
TRBJ2-5,NA,TRBV6-1,NA,TGCGCCAGCAGCACCCAAGAGACCCAGTACTTC,CASSTQETQYF
TRBJ1-1,NA,TRBV15,TRBD1,TGTGCCACCAGCAGAGAGTGGGGGGGACAGGGCCCTTCGGGGACTGAAGCTTTCTTT,CATSREWGGQGPSGTEAFF
TRBJ2-7,NA,TRBV28,TRBD2,TGTGCCAGCAGTACATCCGGGACTAGCGGCTCCTACGAGCAGTACTTC,CASSTSGTSGSYEQYF
TRBJ1-5,NA,TRBV20-1,NA,TGCAGTGCTACATCGGCCCTACTCAAAGTTAATCAGCCCCAGCATTTT,CSATSALLKVNQPQHF
TRBJ2-6,NA,TRBV25-1,NA,TGTGCCAGCAGGGGGGCAATCTCTGGGGCCAACGTCCTGACTTTC,CASRGAISGANVLTF